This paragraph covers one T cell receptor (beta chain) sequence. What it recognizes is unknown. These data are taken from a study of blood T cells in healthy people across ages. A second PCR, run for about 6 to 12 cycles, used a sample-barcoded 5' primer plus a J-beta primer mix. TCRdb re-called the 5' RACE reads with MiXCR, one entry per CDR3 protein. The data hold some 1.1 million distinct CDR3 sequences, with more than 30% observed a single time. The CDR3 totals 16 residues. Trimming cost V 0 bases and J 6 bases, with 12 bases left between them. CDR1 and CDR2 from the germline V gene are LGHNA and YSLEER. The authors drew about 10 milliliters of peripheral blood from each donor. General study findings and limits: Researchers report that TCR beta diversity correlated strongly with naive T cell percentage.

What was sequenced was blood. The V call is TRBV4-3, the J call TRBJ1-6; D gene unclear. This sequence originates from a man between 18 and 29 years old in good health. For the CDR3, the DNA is TGCGCCAGCAGCCAAGATCAGGCAGTTTTTAATTCACCCCTCCACTTT. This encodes CASSQDQAVFNSPLHF.